This T cell receptor (beta chain) was obtained from a study of cytomegalovirus exposure and HLA in healthy donors. Whole-study context: Genotyping of some 400 donors showed that about 79% belonged to the Caucasian-associated ancestry cluster.

Primers included in the PCR were 60 Vbeta and 13 Jbeta primers. Clones were read by immunoSEQ multiplex PCR, and TCRdb kept only the in-frame ones, dropping some. This table has 110,000 to 150,000 clones, about 64% appearing once. Sequenced input: PBMCs. This receptor was identified in a man aged 55 to 70 in good health and CMV-seronegative.

CDR3 region: CASSPWGGHQPQHF. DNA for the CDR3: TGTGCCAGCAGCCCGTGGGGCGGACACCAGCCCCAGCATTTT. V gene TRBV21-1 combines with J gene TRBJ1-5; no check of the table's D call, TRBD1, against the DNA was made. TRBV21-1 is flagged as a pseudogene. This CDR3 has 14 amino acids.